This T cell receptor beta chain comes out of a study of CD8+ T cells in alopecia areata. cDNA reverse transcribed from extracted RNA served as the sequencing template. Clones were read by immunoSEQ multiplex PCR, and TCRdb kept only the in-frame ones, dropping some. Of about 270,000 clones listed, over 45% are singletons. The treatment is: oral pan-JAK inhibitor, 5-10 mg twice daily. This sequence originates from a human donor with alopecia areata. The source material was CD4+ T cells sorted from blood, sampled around week 53, from a patient treated with tofacitinib.

The CDR3 spells CASSQDPQRQFF. In DNA, the CDR3 is TGTGCCAGCAGCCAAGATCCCCAACGGCAGTTCTTC. This chain uses TRBV4-2 with TRBJ2-1; no clear D gene. The CDR3 consists of 12 residues. Looked up from germline, CDR1 is LGHNA and CDR2 is YNFKEQ. V was trimmed by 0 bases and J by 12 bases, leaving 9 bases between them.